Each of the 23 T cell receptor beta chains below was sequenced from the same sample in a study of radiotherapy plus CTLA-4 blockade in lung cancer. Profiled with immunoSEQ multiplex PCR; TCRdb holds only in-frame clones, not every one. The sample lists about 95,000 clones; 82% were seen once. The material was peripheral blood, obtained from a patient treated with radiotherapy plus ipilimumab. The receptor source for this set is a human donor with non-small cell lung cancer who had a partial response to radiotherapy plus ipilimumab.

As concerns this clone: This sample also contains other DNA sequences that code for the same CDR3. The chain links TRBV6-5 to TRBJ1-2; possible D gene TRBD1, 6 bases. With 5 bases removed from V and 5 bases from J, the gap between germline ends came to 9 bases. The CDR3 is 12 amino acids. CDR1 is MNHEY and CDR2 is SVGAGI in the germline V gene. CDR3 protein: CASSPQGYGYTF. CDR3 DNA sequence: TGTGCCAGCAGTCCACAGGGTTATGGCTACACCTTC.

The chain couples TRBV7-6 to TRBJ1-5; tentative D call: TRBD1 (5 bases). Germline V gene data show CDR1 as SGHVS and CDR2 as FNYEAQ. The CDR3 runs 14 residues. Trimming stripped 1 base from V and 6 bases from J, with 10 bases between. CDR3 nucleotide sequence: TGTGCCAGCAGCTTAGTAGGGGTGGGTCAGCCCCAGCATTTT. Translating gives CASSLVGVGQPQHF.

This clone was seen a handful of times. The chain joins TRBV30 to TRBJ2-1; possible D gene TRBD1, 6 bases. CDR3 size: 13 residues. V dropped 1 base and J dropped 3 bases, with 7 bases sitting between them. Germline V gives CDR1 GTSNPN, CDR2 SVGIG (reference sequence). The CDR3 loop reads CAWSEGGYNEQFF. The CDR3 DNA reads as TGTGCCTGGAGTGAAGGGGGCTACAATGAGCAGTTCTTC.

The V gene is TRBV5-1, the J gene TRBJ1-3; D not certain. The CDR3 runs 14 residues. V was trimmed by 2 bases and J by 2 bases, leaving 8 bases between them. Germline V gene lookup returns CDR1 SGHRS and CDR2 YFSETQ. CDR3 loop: CASSLDTAGNTIYF. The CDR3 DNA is TGCGCCAGCAGCTTAGATACGGCTGGAAACACCATATATTTT.

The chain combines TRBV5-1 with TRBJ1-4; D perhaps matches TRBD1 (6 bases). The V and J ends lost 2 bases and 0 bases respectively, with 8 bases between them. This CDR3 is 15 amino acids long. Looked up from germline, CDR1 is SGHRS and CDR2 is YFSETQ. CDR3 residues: CASSFTGPTNEKLFF. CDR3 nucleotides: TGCGCCAGCAGCTTCACAGGGCCAACTAATGAAAAACTGTTTTTT.

The CDR3 DNA follows: TGTGCCAGTAGTCCCAGATCGGGCGGGGGCGCATTTGGAAACACCATATATTTT. Translated: CASSPRSGGGAFGNTIYF. The V and J genes are TRBV19 and TRBJ1-3, with D perhaps matching TRBD1 (6 bases). CDR3 length: 18 residues. The V gene's germline CDR1 is LNHDA and CDR2 SQIVND (reference sequence). Trimming pared 5 bases from V and 3 bases from J, leaving 23 bases between.

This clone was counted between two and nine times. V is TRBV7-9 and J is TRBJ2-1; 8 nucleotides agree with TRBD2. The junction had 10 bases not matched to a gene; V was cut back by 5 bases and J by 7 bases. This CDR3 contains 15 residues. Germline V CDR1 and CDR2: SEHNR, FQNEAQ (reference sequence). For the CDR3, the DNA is TGTGCCAGCAGCGTACCGGGACTAGGTGAAAATGAGCAGTTCTTC. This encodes CASSVPGLGENEQFF.

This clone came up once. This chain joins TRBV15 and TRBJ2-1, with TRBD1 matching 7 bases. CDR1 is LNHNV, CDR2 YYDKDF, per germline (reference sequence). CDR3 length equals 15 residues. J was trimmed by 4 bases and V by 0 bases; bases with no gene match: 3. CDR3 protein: CATSRDRGRYNEQFF. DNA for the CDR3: TGTGCCACCAGCAGAGATAGGGGGCGATACAATGAGCAGTTCTTC.

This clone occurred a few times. The CDR3 region has the DNA TGTGCCAGCAGCCCCCCTCGGAGGATGGCTGGGGCCAACGTCCTGACTTTC. Translated: CASSPPRRMAGANVLTF. The chain recombines TRBV7-8 with TRBJ2-6; D might be TRBD2 (5 bases). Trimming shortened V by 5 bases and J by 2 bases, and 16 bases separated the two germline ends. Germline V gene sequence: CDR1 SGHVS, CDR2 FQNEAQ. CDR3 length: 17 residues.

CDR3 in amino acids: CASSPREGGSKNIQYF. For the CDR3, the DNA is TGTGCCAGCAGCCCCAGAGAAGGGGGTTCCAAAAACATTCAGTACTTC. The chain links TRBV7-2 to TRBJ2-4, with a tentative D call TRBD1 (6 bases). The CDR3 consists of 16 residues. Germline V CDR1 and CDR2: SGHTA, FQGNSA. V was trimmed by 5 bases and J by 2 bases, leaving 16 bases between them.

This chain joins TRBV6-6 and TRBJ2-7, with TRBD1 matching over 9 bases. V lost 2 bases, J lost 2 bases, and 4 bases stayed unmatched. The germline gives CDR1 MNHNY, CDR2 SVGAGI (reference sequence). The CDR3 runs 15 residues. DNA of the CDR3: TGTGCCAGCAGTTACAGGGACAGGGTCCCCTACGAGCAGTACTTC. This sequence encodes CASSYRDRVPYEQYF.

CDR3 coding DNA: TGCGCCAGCAGCCCGCGGACAGGGTGGACCACTGAAGCTTTCTTT. As protein: CASSPRTGWTTEAFF. The gene calls are TRBV5-1 and TRBJ1-1; 8 positions match TRBD1. J gave up 4 bases and V 4 bases, and 9 bases lay outside the gene matches. Germline loops: CDR1 SGHRS, CDR2 YFSETQ. This CDR3 comprises 15 residues.

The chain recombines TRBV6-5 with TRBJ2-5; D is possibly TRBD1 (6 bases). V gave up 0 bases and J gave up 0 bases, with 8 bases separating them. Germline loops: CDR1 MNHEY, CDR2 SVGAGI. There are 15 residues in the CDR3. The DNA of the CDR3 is TGTGCCAGCAGTTACTCGACAGGAAACCAAGAGACCCAGTACTTC. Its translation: CASSYSTGNQETQYF.

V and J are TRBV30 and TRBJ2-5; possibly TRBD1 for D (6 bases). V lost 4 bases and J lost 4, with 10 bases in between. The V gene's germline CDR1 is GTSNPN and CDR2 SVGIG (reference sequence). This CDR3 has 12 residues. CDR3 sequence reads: CAWMDRVETQYF. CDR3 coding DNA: TGTGCCTGGATGGACAGAGTAGAGACCCAGTACTTC.

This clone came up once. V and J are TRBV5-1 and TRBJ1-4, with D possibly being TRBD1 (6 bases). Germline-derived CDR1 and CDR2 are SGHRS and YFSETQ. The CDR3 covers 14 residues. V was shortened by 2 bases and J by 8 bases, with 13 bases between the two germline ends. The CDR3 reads CASSLSGEGEKLFF. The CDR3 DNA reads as TGCGCCAGCAGCTTATCAGGGGAAGGGGAAAAACTGTTTTTT.

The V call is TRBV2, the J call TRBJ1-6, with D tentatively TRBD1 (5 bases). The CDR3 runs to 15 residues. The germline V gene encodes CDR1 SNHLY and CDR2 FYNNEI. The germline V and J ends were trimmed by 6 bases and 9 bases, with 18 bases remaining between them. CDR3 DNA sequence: TGTGCCAGCAGGGGGGGGTGGCAAGGAGTTTCACCCCTCCACTTT. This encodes CASRGGWQGVSPLHF.

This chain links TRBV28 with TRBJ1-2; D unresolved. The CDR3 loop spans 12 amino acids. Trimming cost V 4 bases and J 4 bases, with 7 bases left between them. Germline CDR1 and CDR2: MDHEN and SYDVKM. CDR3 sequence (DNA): TGTGCCAGCAGTTCTGGGCGCTATGGCTACACCTTC. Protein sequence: CASSSGRYGYTF.

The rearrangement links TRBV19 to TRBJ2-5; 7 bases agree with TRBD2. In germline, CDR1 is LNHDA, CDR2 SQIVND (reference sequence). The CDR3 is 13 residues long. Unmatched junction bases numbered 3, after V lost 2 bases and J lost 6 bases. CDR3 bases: TGTGCCAGTAGTATACCCGGGAGGCAGACCCAGTACTTC. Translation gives CASSIPGRQTQYF.

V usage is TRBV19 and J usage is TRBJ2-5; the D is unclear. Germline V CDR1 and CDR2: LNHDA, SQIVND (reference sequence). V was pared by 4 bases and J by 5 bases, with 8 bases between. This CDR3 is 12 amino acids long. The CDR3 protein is CASSRQDETQYF. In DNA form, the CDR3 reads TGTGCCAGTAGTAGGCAGGATGAGACCCAGTACTTC.

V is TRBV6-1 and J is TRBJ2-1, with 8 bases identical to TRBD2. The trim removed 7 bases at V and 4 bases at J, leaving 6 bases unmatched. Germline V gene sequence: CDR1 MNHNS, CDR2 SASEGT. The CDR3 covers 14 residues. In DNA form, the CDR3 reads TGTGCCAGCATTCCGACTAGCGAATACAATGAGCAGTTCTTC. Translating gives CASIPTSEYNEQFF.

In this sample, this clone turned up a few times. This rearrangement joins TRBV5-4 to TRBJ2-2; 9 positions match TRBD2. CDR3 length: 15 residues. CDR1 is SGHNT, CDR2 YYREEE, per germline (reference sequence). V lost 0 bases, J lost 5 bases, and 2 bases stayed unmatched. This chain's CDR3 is CASSLELAGTGELFF. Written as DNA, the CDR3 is TGTGCCAGCAGCTTGGAGCTAGCGGGAACCGGGGAGCTGTTTTTT.

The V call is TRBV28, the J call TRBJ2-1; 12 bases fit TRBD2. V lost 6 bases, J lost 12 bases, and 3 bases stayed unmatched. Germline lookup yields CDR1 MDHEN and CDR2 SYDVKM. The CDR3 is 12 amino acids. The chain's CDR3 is CASRKGLAGQFF. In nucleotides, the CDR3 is TGTGCCAGCAGGAAGGGACTAGCGGGGCAGTTCTTC.

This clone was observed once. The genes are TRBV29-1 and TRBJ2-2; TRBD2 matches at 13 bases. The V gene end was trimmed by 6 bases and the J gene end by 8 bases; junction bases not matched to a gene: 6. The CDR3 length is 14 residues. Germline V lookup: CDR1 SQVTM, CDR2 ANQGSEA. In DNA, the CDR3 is TGCAGCGTCGGGACTAGCGGGGACGGGGGGGAGCTGTTTTTT. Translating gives CSVGTSGDGGELFF.